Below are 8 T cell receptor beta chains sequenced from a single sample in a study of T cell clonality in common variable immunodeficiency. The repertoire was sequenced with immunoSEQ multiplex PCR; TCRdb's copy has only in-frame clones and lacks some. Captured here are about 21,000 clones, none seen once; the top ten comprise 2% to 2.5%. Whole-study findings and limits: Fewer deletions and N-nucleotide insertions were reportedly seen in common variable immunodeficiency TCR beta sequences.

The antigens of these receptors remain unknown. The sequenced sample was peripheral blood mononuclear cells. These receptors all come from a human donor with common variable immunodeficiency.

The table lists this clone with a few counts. The CDR3 spells CASSLPGQGAHEQYF. CDR3 bases read: TGTGCCAGCAGCTTACCGGGACAGGGGGCCCACGAG. The chain combines TRBV11-3 with TRBJ2-7; 12 nucleotides line up with TRBD1. The CDR3 end lies 3 residues beyond the end of the read and is filled in from the germline J gene. CDR3 length: 15 residues. From germline, CDR1 is SGHNT and CDR2 YENEEA. Germline trimming cut 2 bases from V and 5 bases from J; bases unmatched to any gene: 4.

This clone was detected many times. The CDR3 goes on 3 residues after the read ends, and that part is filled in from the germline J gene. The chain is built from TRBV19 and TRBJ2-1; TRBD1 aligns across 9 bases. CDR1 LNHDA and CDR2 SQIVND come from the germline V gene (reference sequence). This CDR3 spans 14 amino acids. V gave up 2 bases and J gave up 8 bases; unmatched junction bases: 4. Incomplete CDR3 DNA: TGTGCCAGTAGTATAAGGGACAGGGACGATGAG. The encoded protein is CASSIRDRDDE. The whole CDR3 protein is CASSIRDRDDEQFF.

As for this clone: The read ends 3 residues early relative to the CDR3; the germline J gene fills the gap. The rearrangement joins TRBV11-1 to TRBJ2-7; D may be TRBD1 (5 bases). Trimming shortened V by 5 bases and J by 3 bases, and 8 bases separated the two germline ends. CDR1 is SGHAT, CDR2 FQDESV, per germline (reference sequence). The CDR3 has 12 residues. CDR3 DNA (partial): TGTGCCAGCAGCCCCGACAGCTACGAG. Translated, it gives CASSPDSYE. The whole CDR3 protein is CASSPDSYEQYF. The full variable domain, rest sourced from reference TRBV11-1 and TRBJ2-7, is EAEVAQSPRYKITEKSQAVAFWCDPISGHATLYWYRQILGQGPELLVQFQDESVVDDSQLPKDRFSAERLKGVDSTLKIQPAELGDSAMYLCASSPDSYEQYFGPGTRLTVT.

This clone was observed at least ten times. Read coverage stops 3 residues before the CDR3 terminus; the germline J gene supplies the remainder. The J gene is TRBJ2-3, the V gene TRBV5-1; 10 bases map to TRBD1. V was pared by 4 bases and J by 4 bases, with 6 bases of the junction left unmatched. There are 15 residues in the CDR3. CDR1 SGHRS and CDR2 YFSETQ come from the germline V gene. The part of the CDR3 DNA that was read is TGCGCCAGCAGCATGGTGACAGGGGGCGCAGATACG. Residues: CASSMVTGGADT. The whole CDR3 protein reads CASSMVTGGADTQYF.

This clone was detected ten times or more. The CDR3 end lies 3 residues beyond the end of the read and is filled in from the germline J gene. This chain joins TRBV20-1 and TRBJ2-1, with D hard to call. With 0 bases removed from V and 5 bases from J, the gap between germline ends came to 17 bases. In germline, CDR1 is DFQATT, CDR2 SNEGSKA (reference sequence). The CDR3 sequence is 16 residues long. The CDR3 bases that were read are TGCAGTGCTAGAGATTTTGCTAGTGTAGTCGACAATGAG. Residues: CSARDFASVVDNE. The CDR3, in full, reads CSARDFASVVDNEQFF.

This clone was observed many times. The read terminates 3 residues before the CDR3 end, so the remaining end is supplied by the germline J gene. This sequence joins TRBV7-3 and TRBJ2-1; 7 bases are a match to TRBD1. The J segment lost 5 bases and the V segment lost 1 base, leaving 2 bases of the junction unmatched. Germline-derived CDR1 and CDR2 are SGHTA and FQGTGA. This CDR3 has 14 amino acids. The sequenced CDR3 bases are TGTGCCAGCAGCTTAAACAGGGGCCACAATGAG. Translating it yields CASSLNRGHNE. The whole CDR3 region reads CASSLNRGHNEQFF.

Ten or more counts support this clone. Incomplete CDR3 DNA: TGCAGTGCTAGAGCCGCCCACCGCCAGGACGAG. This codes for CSARAAHRQDE. The complete CDR3 sequence is CSARAAHRQDEQYF. The rearrangement uses TRBV20-1 and TRBJ2-7, with D unresolved. With the read ending 3 residues before the CDR3 end, the germline J gene is used to fill in that end. Germline-derived CDR1 and CDR2 are DFQATT and SNEGSKA (reference sequence). Between the trimmed V and J ends, which lost 1 base and 5 bases, there was a span of 15 bases. This CDR3 contains 14 residues.

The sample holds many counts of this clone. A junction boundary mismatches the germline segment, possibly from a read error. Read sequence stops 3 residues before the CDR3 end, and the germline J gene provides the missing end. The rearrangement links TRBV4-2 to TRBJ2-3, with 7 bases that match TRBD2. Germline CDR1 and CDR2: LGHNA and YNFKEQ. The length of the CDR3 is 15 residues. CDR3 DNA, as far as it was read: TGCGCCAGCAGCCTTCAGCGGGGAAGCACAGATACG. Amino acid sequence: CASSLQRGSTDT. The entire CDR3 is CASSLQRGSTDTQYF.